The entry below describes one T cell receptor beta chain. The sample is drawn from a study of blood T cell repertoires in COVID-19. Study processing details: Reference gene primer amplification in the assay estimated nucleated cell counts. Sequencing used immunoSEQ multiplex PCR; TCRdb keeps in-frame clones, though not all of them. V and J calls and clone size are as listed in that table; D and trimming were resolved from the DNA. The sample has 200,000 or so clones; about nine tenths are singletons. This receptor was identified in a man over 45 with acute or convalescent COVID-19. Sequenced: peripheral blood.

CDR3 amino acids: CASSRTANINSPLHF. In DNA, the CDR3 is TGCGCCAGCAGCCGGACAGCCAACATTAATTCACCCCTCCACTTT. This chain joins TRBV5-1 and TRBJ1-6; tentatively, D is TRBD1 (6 bases). This CDR3 has 15 residues. Germline CDR1 SGHRS, CDR2 YFSETQ. V shed 4 bases and J shed 6 bases, with 14 bases lying between them.